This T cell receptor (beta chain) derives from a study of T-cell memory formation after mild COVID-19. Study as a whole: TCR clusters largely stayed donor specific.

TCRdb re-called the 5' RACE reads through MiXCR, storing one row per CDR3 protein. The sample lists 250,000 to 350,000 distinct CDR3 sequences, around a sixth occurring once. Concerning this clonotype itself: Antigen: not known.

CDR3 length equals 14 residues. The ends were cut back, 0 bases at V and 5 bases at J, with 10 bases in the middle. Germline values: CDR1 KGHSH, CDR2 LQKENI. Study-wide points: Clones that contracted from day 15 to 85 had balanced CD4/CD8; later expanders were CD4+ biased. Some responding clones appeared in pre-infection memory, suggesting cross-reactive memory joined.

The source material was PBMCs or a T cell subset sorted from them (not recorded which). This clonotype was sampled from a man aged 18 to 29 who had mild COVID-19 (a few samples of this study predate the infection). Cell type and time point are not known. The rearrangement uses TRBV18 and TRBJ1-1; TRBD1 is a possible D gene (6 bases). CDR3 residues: CASSPPGQRTEAFF. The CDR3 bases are TGTGCCAGCTCACCACCCGGACAGCGAACTGAAGCTTTCTTT.